The next 21 T cell receptor beta chains were all read from a single sample in a study of shared clonotypes between healthy human individuals. Repertoires were generated with immunoSEQ multiplex PCR, while TCRdb's copy carries only in-frame clones and drops some. The top ten clones hold 1.5% of a sample with some 1 million clones, 60% to 80% of them seen once. The specimen was memory CD4+ T cells sorted from blood. Subset indicated: CD45RA-negative fraction. The receptor source for this set is a man younger than 35 in good health.

The rearrangement joins TRBV6-1 to TRBJ1-6; D unresolved. This CDR3 is 14 amino acids long. CDR1 MNHNS and CDR2 SASEGT come from the germline V gene. Trimming shortened V by 3 bases and J by 7 bases, and 10 bases separated the two germline ends. CDR3 protein: CASSETDMNSPLHF. The CDR3 coding sequence is TGTGCCAGCAGTGAGACTGATATGAATTCACCCCTCCACTTT.

This sequence joins TRBV7-8 and TRBJ1-2; 10 positions match TRBD1. The V segment lost 3 bases and the J segment 8 bases; nucleotides outside the gene matches: 9. This CDR3 spans 15 amino acids. From germline, CDR1 is SGHVS and CDR2 FQNEAQ. CDR3 bases: TGTGCCAGCAGCTTCCAGGACAGGGGGAAGGAGGGCTACACCTTC. It is translated as CASSFQDRGKEGYTF.

This clone has at least ten counts. V usage is TRBV6-1 and J usage is TRBJ1-6; TRBD1 might be the D (5 bases). CDR3 length: 16 residues. Trimming removed 4 bases from V and 2 bases from J, with 12 bases in between. Looked up from germline, CDR1 is MNHNS and CDR2 is SASEGT. CDR3 coding DNA: TGTGCCAGCAGTGTCGCCAGGGTCACCTATAATTCACCCCTCCACTTT. Amino acids: CASSVARVTYNSPLHF.

This chain uses TRBV30 with TRBJ1-3; no reliable D call. CDR3 length: 13 residues. V was cut by 0 bases and J by 3 bases, with 6 bases left in between. From germline, CDR1 is GTSNPN and CDR2 SVGIG (reference sequence). CDR3 region: CAWSVVFGNTIYF. For the CDR3, the DNA is TGTGCCTGGAGTGTAGTATTTGGAAACACCATATATTTT. Full variable domain (outside the CDR3, taken from reference TRBV30 and TRBJ1-3): SQTIHQWPATLVQPVGSPLSLECTVEGTSNPNLYWYRQAAGRGLQLLFYSVGIGQISSEVPQNLSASRPQDRQFILSSKKLLLSDSGFYLCAWSVVFGNTIYFGEGSWLTVV.

The genes are TRBV19 and TRBJ2-5; TRBD2 matches at 12 bases. Trimming cost V 3 bases and J 5 bases; bases outside gene matches: 4. This CDR3 is built from 15 residues. CDR1 LNHDA and CDR2 SQIVND come from the germline V gene (reference sequence). Written as DNA, the CDR3 is TGTGCCAGTAGTATGACTAGCGGGAGCGGGGAGACCCAGTACTTC. Its translation is CASSMTSGSGETQYF.

The V gene is TRBV20-1, the J gene TRBJ2-7, with no clear D. CDR1 is DFQATT and CDR2 is SNEGSKA in the germline V gene (reference sequence). Trimming cost V 4 bases and J 3 bases, with 7 bases left between them. This CDR3 region has 11 residues. The CDR3 here is CSAIRDYEQYF. The DNA of the CDR3 is TGCAGTGCTATCAGAGACTACGAGCAGTACTTC.

The chain couples TRBV5-4 to TRBJ1-3, with D possibly being TRBD1 (6 bases). The CDR3 spans 15 residues. The V end was cut by 4 bases, the J end by 0 bases, with 11 bases between. Germline-derived CDR1 and CDR2 are SGHNT and YYREEE (reference sequence). CDR3 nucleotides: TGTGCCAGCAGCGAGGAGACAGGCTCTGGAAACACCATATATTTT. Translated, it gives CASSEETGSGNTIYF.

The gene calls are TRBV4-1 and TRBJ1-1; D is uncertain. The CDR3 consists of 14 residues. Deletions cut 3 bases from V and 0 bases from J, with 8 bases between. The germline V gene has CDR1 MGHRA and CDR2 YSYEKL. As DNA, the CDR3 is TGCGCCAGCAGCCACCCGACCGTGAACACTGAAGCTTTCTTT. Protein sequence: CASSHPTVNTEAFF.

The V call is TRBV25-1, the J call TRBJ2-3; 9 bases line up with TRBD2. The V segment lost 6 bases and the J segment 2 bases; nucleotides outside the gene matches: 6. CDR3 length: 15 amino acids. From germline, CDR1 is MGHDK and CDR2 SYGVNS. CDR3 DNA: TGTGCCAGCAGCGAGTTAGCGGGGGCCACAGATACGCAGTATTTT. Protein sequence: CASSELAGATDTQYF.

The chain couples TRBV5-1 to TRBJ1-2, with 7 bases fitting TRBD1. After removal of 2 bases from V and 3 bases from J, the junction contained 4 bases not matched to a gene. The germline V gene encodes CDR1 SGHRS and CDR2 YFSETQ. The length of the CDR3 is 14 residues. The CDR3 coding sequence is TGCGCCAGCAGCTTTATTGACAGGGACTATGGCTACACCTTC. This encodes CASSFIDRDYGYTF.

V usage is TRBV9 and J usage is TRBJ1-3; 7 bases agree with TRBD1. Germline V gene sequence: CDR1 SGDLS, CDR2 YYNGEE. This CDR3 spans 15 amino acids. V dropped 2 bases and J dropped 9; count of bases not matched to a gene: 11. CDR3 sequence: CASSVDPGQPRTIYF. The CDR3 DNA reads as TGTGCCAGCAGCGTGGACCCGGGACAGCCTCGCACCATATATTTT.

This chain connects TRBV5-6 to TRBJ1-6; no reliable D call. The V end lost 2 bases, the J end lost 7 bases, and 7 bases lay between the germline ends. Germline V CDR1 and CDR2: SGHDT, YYEEEE. The CDR3 has 13 residues. CDR3 region: CASSLQRNSPLHF. CDR3 coding DNA: TGTGCCAGCAGCTTACAGCGAAATTCACCCCTCCACTTT.

The chain couples TRBV2 to TRBJ1-3; TRBD1 might be the D (6 bases). The germline V gene encodes CDR1 SNHLY and CDR2 FYNNEI. The germline V and J ends were trimmed by 2 bases and 4 bases, with 18 bases remaining between them. The CDR3 runs 17 residues. The CDR3 loop reads CASSERSRGAGGNTIYF. The CDR3 DNA reads TGTGCCAGCAGTGAACGGAGCAGGGGCGCGGGAGGAAACACCATATATTTT. Full variable domain (missing parts from reference TRBV2 and TRBJ1-3): EPEVTQTPSHQVTQMGQEVILRCVPISNHLYFYWYRQILGQKVEFLVSFYNNEISEKSEIFDDQFSVERPDGSNFTLKIRSTKLEDSAMYFCASSERSRGAGGNTIYFGEGSWLTVV.

The chain recombines TRBV4-1 with TRBJ2-1; 8 nucleotides agree with TRBD2. CDR3 length equals 15 residues. The V gene's germline CDR1 is MGHRA and CDR2 YSYEKL. The trim removed 9 bases at V and 0 bases at J, leaving 7 bases unmatched. The CDR3, as DNA: TGCGCCAGTAGATTAGCGGGGAGCTCCTACAATGAGCAGTTCTTC. Protein: CASRLAGSSYNEQFF.

The gene calls are TRBV29-1 and TRBJ2-1; 8 bases align to TRBD2. With 0 bases clipped from V and 7 bases from J, the junction kept 8 bases outside the gene matches. The germline V gene has CDR1 SQVTM and CDR2 ANQGSEA. There are 15 residues in the CDR3. Written as DNA, the CDR3 is TGCAGCGTTGAAGATACGGGGGGGCATAGTAATGAGCAGTTCTTC. Amino acid sequence: CSVEDTGGHSNEQFF.

The chain carries TRBV19 and TRBJ1-2; perhaps TRBD1 as D (5 bases). Trimming took 4 bases from V and 4 from J, leaving 10 bases between them. CDR3 length equals 13 residues. Germline V gene sequence: CDR1 LNHDA, CDR2 SQIVND (reference sequence). CDR3 residues: CASSNRGFYGYTF. The CDR3 bases are TGTGCCAGTAGTAACCGGGGGTTCTATGGCTACACCTTC.

There are a few counts of this clone. The rearrangement uses TRBV20-1 and TRBJ1-2; D may be TRBD1 (6 bases). Trimming pared 6 bases from V and 7 bases from J, leaving 12 bases between. Germline loops: CDR1 DFQATT, CDR2 SNEGSKA (reference sequence). This CDR3 is built from 11 residues. This chain's CDR3 is CSAPGAAGYTF. The CDR3 DNA sequence: TGCAGTGCCCCAGGGGCAGCTGGCTACACCTTC.

J is TRBJ1-6 and V is TRBV28, with 10 bases fitting TRBD1. CDR3 length equals 14 residues. Per germline, CDR1 MDHEN and CDR2 SYDVKM. J was trimmed by 7 bases and V by 6 bases; bases with no gene match: 3. In DNA, the CDR3 is TGTGCCAGCAGGACAGGGGGCTCGAATTCACCCCTCCACTTT. Its translation: CASRTGGSNSPLHF.

This rearrangement joins TRBV28 to TRBJ1-5, with 8 bases lining up with TRBD1. CDR1 and CDR2 from the germline V gene are MDHEN and SYDVKM. The CDR3 runs 15 residues. The V segment lost 8 bases and the J segment 0 bases; nucleotides outside the gene matches: 6. This CDR3 reads CASETGAYSNQPQHF. The CDR3 nucleotides are TGTGCCAGCGAGACAGGGGCTTATAGCAATCAGCCCCAGCATTTT.

J is TRBJ2-7 and V is TRBV5-1; 7 positions match TRBD1. Germline V gene sequence: CDR1 SGHRS, CDR2 YFSETQ. Trimming took 6 bases from V and 1 from J; bases not matched to a gene: 4. This CDR3 spans 13 amino acids. CDR3 residues: CASTDRASYEQYF. DNA for the CDR3: TGCGCCAGCACCGACAGGGCTTCCTACGAGCAGTACTTC.

CDR3 region: CASSLGAGNSYEQYF. In nucleotides, the CDR3 is TGTGCCAGCAGCTTAGGGGCAGGGAACTCCTACGAGCAGTACTTC. This sequence joins TRBV7-2 and TRBJ2-7, with D tentatively TRBD1 (5 bases). The CDR3 length is 15 residues. Deletions cut 1 base from V and 0 bases from J, with 10 bases between. CDR1 and CDR2 (germline): SGHTA, FQGNSA.